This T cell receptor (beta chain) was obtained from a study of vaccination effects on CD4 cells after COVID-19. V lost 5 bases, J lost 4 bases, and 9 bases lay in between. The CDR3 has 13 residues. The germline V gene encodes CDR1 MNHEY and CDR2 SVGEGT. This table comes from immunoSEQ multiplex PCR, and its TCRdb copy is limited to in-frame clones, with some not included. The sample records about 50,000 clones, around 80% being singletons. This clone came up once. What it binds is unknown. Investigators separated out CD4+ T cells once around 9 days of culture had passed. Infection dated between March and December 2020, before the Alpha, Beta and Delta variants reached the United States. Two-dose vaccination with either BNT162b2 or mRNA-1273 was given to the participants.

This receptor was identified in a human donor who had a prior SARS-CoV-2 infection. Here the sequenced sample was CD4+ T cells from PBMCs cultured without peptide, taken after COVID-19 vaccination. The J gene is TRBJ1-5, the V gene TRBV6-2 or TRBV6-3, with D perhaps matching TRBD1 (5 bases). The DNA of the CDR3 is TGTGCCAGCAGTCGGGACCTTAATCAGCCCCAGCATTTT. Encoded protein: CASSRDLNQPQHF.